The next 16 T cell receptor beta chains were all read from a single sample in a study of beta chain features in type 1 diabetes. cDNA synthesis used the whole RNA isolate, giving expressed TCRB sequences. The protocol was immunoSEQ multiplex PCR, while the TCRdb copy is restricted to in-frame clones and leaves out a portion. The sample has just over 450,000 clones; about 29% are singletons. Specimen: naive CD4+ T cells from blood. These receptors came from a man in his late teens or twenties in good health.

This rearrangement joins TRBV6-1 to TRBJ2-5; D is perhaps TRBD1 (5 bases). Trimming shortened V by 5 bases and J by 5 bases, and 15 bases separated the two germline ends. The germline gives CDR1 MNHNS, CDR2 SASEGT. This CDR3 region has 14 residues. The chain's CDR3 is CASSSLQVAETQYF. CDR3 in DNA: TGTGCCAGCAGTTCCTTACAGGTTGCGGAGACCCAGTACTTC.

This clone has just a few counts. This rearrangement joins TRBV9 to TRBJ2-3; 8 nucleotides align to TRBD1. The CDR3 is made up of 18 amino acids. V shed 0 bases, J shed 0 bases, and the junction held 9 bases outside the gene matches. The V gene's germline CDR1 is SGDLS and CDR2 YYNGEE. CDR3 in amino acids: CASSVDGTGDRSTDTQYF. The CDR3 DNA reads TGTGCCAGCAGCGTAGACGGAACCGGGGACAGGAGCACAGATACGCAGTATTTT.

This clone came up once. The rearrangement joins TRBV6-5 to TRBJ1-2; TRBD1 matches at 9 bases. CDR3 length equals 15 residues. Germline V gene data show CDR1 as MNHEY and CDR2 as SVGAGI. Losses at the gene ends were 7 bases for V and 2 bases for J; bases not matched to a gene: 8. The CDR3 protein is CASTHPGQGNYGYTF. CDR3 coding DNA: TGTGCCAGCACTCACCCCGGACAGGGGAACTATGGCTACACCTTC.

This clone was seen a handful of times. The V gene is TRBV10-3, the J gene TRBJ2-7, with D uncertain. Trimming stripped 2 bases from V and 2 bases from J, with 10 bases between. Germline V gene sequence: CDR1 ENHRY, CDR2 SYGVKD. The CDR3 is 14 residues long. CDR3 sequence (DNA): TGTGCCATCAGTGAGATGCGGCTGACCTACGAGCAGTACTTC. It codes for CAISEMRLTYEQYF.

As regards this clone: Other DNA sequences in the sample encode the same CDR3. Here the CDR3 DNA reads TGCAGCGTGGCTGGGGGGGAGAGCTCCTACAATGAGCAGTTCTTC. Its protein is CSVAGGESSYNEQFF. The chain couples TRBV29-1 to TRBJ2-1; 7 nucleotides align to TRBD2. The CDR3 consists of 15 residues. V lost 6 bases and J lost 0; bases outside the gene matches: 8. Germline CDR1 SQVTM, CDR2 ANQGSEA.

The rearrangement links TRBV30 to TRBJ1-5; TRBD1 is a possible D gene (6 bases). The germline V and J ends were trimmed by 2 bases and 2 bases, with 16 bases remaining between them. Germline CDR1 reads GTSNPN; CDR2 reads SVGIG (reference sequence). The CDR3 contains 16 residues. The CDR3 nucleotides read TGTGCCTGGAGTCCCCCTCCGGGGGGCGGCAATCAGCCCCAGCATTTT. Translating gives CAWSPPPGGGNQPQHF.

The chain combines TRBV7-2 with TRBJ2-1, with D possibly TRBD1 on 5 matching bases. CDR3 length: 12 residues. Trimming removed 4 bases at V and 10 bases at J, with 11 bases between. Germline V gene sequence: CDR1 SGHTA, CDR2 FQGNSA. CDR3 sequence: CASSSSRTEQFF. The CDR3 region has the DNA TGTGCCAGCAGCTCCTCCCGGACAGAGCAGTTCTTC.

As concerns this clone: The sample holds other DNA sequences that translate to the same CDR3. This chain uses TRBV10-3 with TRBJ2-5, with D perhaps being TRBD1 or TRBD2 (5 bases each). CDR3 length: 12 residues. V dropped 3 bases and J dropped 5 bases, with 7 bases sitting between them. Per the germline V gene, CDR1 is ENHRY and CDR2 is SYGVKD. The CDR3 DNA sequence: TGTGCCATCAGTGACAGGGAGGAGACCCAGTACTTC. It is translated as CAISDREETQYF.

This CDR3 reads CAGLAGATDTQYF. The CDR3 DNA follows: TGTGCCGGGCTAGCGGGGGCCACAGATACGCAGTATTTT. The gene calls are TRBV30 and TRBJ2-3; TRBD2 matches at 10 bases. This CDR3 has 13 amino acids. Germline trimming cut 8 bases from V and 2 bases from J; bases unmatched to any gene: 4. Germline values: CDR1 GTSNPN, CDR2 SVGIG (reference sequence).

In the case of this clone: The same CDR3 also results from other DNA sequences found in this sample. The CDR3 loop is CSGGTDYGYTF. The CDR3 DNA is TGCAGCGGGGGGACAGACTATGGCTACACCTTC. The chain has TRBV29-1 and TRBJ1-2; 7 bases align to TRBD1. The CDR3 loop spans 11 amino acids. Germline CDR1 and CDR2: SQVTM and ANQGSEA. Germline trimming cut 7 bases from V and 3 bases from J; bases unmatched to any gene: 2.

This clone was counted between two and nine times. The J gene is TRBJ1-1, the V gene TRBV30, with 7 bases fitting TRBD1. Germline CDR1 is GTSNPN and CDR2 is SVGIG (reference sequence). Unmatched junction bases numbered 7, after V lost 7 bases and J lost 2 bases. There are 13 residues in the CDR3. CDR3 sequence reads: CALNRDRNTEAFF. The CDR3 nucleotides read TGTGCCTTGAACCGGGACAGAAACACTGAAGCTTTCTTT.

V is TRBV30 and J is TRBJ1-1; the D is unclear. The CDR3 consists of 14 residues. V lost 4 bases and J 2 bases, leaving 14 bases between the germline ends. Per germline, CDR1 GTSNPN and CDR2 SVGIG (reference sequence). CDR3 amino acids: CAWNTARANTEAFF. As DNA, the CDR3 is TGTGCCTGGAACACCGCAAGGGCCAACACTGAAGCTTTCTTT.

The chain combines TRBV7-2 with TRBJ2-7; 10 bases agree with TRBD2. V gave up 1 base and J gave up 2 bases; unmatched junction bases: 5. The germline gives CDR1 SGHTA, CDR2 FQGNSA. The CDR3 is made up of 16 amino acids. The CDR3 DNA sequence: TGTGCCAGCAGCTTAGTCAGTCTAGCGGGGGCCTACGAGCAGTACTTC. It encodes CASSLVSLAGAYEQYF.

This clone occurred a few times. The V and J genes are TRBV30 and TRBJ1-2, with D possibly being TRBD1 (5 bases). V lost 0 bases and J 9 bases, leaving 20 bases between the germline ends. The CDR3 runs 15 residues. Germline CDR1 is GTSNPN and CDR2 is SVGIG (reference sequence). CDR3 residues: CAWSVRGTLLVSYTF. Written as DNA, the CDR3 is TGTGCCTGGAGTGTACGAGGGACCCTTTTAGTAAGCTACACCTTC.

This sequence joins TRBV21-1 and TRBJ2-4; the table's D gene call, TRBD2, was not cross checked with the DNA. TRBV21-1 is designated a pseudogene. The CDR3 has 20 residues. The CDR3 bases are TGTGCCAGCAGCAAAGGTGGGGGAGCGGGAGGGCCCGTTTCCGCAAACATTCAGTACTTC. Translated: CASSKGGGAGGPVSANIQYF.

This clone turned up a few times. V usage is TRBV10-3 and J usage is TRBJ2-3, with TRBD2 matching over 8 bases. With 4 bases clipped from V and 4 bases from J, the junction kept 4 bases outside the gene matches. From germline, CDR1 is ENHRY and CDR2 SYGVKD. The CDR3 length is 14 residues. This CDR3 is CAISARGESDTQYF. In DNA, the CDR3 is TGTGCCATCAGTGCGCGGGGGGAATCAGATACGCAGTATTTT.